The 5 T cell receptor beta chains below all came from one sample that was sequenced in a study of blood T cell repertoires in COVID-19. Repertoires were generated with immunoSEQ multiplex PCR, while TCRdb's copy carries only in-frame clones and drops some. The sample records 300,000 to 350,000 clones, about nine tenths being singletons. The material sequenced was PBMCs or T cells enriched from blood (not recorded which). The receptor set was obtained from a woman aged 30 to 39 who had been exposed to COVID-19.

This clone occurred once. One end of the junction does not line up with germline, which may come from a read error. The rearrangement links TRBV7-7 to TRBJ2-5, with D perhaps TRBD2 (6 bases). This CDR3 region has 13 residues. Germline V gene data show CDR1 as SSHAT and CDR2 as FNYEAQ (reference sequence). The CDR3 reads CASSSGVGETQYF. The DNA of the CDR3 is TGTGCTAGCAGCTCGGGGGTCGGAGAGACCCAGTACTTC.

As to this clone: The germline gene is not matched at one end of the junction; a read error may be the cause. The chain uses TRBV3-1 (or the pseudogene TRBV3-2) and TRBJ1-2, with 9 positions matching TRBD1. The CDR3 length is 14 residues. From germline, CDR1 is LGHDT and CDR2 YNNKEL (reference sequence). The chain's CDR3 is CASSQMGQGSGRDF. DNA for the CDR3: TGTGCCAGCAGCCAGATGGGACAGGGCTCCGGTCGGGACTTC.

The J gene is TRBJ2-7, the V gene TRBV29-1; a weak D match, TRBD1 (6 bases). Germline V gives CDR1 SQVTM, CDR2 ANQGSEA. V lost 7 bases to trimming and J lost 1 base, with 20 bases between them. This CDR3 is built from 15 residues. Here the CDR3 reads CSAPGATLPSYEQYF. As DNA, the CDR3 is TGCAGCGCCCCAGGGGCCACCTTACCTTCCTACGAGCAGTACTTC.

The V gene is TRBV19, the J gene TRBJ1-3; D is possibly TRBD1 (5 bases). The germline CDR1 and CDR2 sequences are LNHDA and SQIVND (reference sequence). V lost 7 bases and J lost 0, with 10 bases in between. This CDR3 comprises 14 residues. The CDR3 region is CASTPGLSGNTIYF. The CDR3 coding sequence is TGTGCCAGTACCCCGGGACTCTCTGGAAACACCATATATTTT.

This clone was counted a few times. This rearrangement joins TRBV5-1 to TRBJ1-1, with D unclear. From germline, CDR1 is SGHRS and CDR2 YFSETQ. The V end was cut by 1 base, the J end by 0 bases, with 7 bases between. CDR3 length equals 14 residues. In DNA, the CDR3 is TGCGCCAGCAGCTTGCAGGCCGTGAACACTGAAGCTTTCTTT. Its protein product is CASSLQAVNTEAFF.